This TCR beta chain was sequenced in a study of blood T cell repertoires in COVID-19. TCRdb keeps only in-frame clones here, not all; method: immunoSEQ multiplex PCR. The table lists some 100,000 clones, around 90% of them singletons, with less than 9.5% in the top ten. Germline V CDR1 and CDR2: SGHRS, YFSETQ. This CDR3 region has 18 residues. The ends were cut back, 5 bases at V and 4 bases at J, with 25 bases in the middle. The sample consisted of peripheral blood. The V gene is TRBV5-1, the J gene TRBJ2-1; tentative D call: TRBD2 (6 bases). This TCR came from a human donor in a cohort sampled during active COVID-19. DNA for the CDR3: TGCGCCAGCAGACTCCGGCGTGTTTTGGGGGGACCTTACAATGAGCAGTTCTTC. Protein product: CASRLRRVLGGPYNEQFF.